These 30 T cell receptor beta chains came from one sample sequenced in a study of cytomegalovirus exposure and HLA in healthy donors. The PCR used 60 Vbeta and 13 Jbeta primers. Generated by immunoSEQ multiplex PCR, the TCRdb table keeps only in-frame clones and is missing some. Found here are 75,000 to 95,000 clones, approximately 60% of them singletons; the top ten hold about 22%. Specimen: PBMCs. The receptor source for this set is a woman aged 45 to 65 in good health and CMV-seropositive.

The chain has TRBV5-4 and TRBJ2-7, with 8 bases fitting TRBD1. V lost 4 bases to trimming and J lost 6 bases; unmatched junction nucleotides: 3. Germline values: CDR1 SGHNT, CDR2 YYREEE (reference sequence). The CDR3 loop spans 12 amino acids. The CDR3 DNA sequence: TGTGCCAGCAGCGATGGGACAGGCGAGCAGTACTTC. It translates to CASSDGTGEQYF. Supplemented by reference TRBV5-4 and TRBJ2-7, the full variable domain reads ETGVTQSPTHLIKTRGQQVTLRCSSQSGHNTVSWYQQALGQGPQFIFQYYREEENGRGNFPPRFSGLQFPNYSSELNVNALELDDSALYLCASSDGTGEQYFGPGTRLTVT.

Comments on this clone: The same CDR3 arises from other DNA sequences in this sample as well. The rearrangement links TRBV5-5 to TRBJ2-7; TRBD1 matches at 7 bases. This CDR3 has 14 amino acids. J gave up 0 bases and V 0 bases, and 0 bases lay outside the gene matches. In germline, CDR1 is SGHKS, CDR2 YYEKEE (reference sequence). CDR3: CASSLGQGSYEQYF. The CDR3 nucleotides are TGTGCCAGCAGCTTGGGACAGGGCTCCTACGAGCAGTACTTC.

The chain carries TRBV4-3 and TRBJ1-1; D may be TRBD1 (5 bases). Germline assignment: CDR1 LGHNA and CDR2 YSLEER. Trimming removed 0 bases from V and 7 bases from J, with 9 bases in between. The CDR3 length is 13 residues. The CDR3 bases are TGCGCCAGCAGCCAAGACCTCCAGGGTGAAGCTTTCTTT. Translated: CASSQDLQGEAFF.

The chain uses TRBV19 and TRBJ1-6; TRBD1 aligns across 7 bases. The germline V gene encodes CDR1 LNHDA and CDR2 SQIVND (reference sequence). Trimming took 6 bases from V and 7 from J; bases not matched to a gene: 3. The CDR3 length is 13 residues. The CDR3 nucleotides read TGTGCCAGTAGCACAGGGGTAAATTCACCCCTCCACTTT. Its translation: CASSTGVNSPLHF.

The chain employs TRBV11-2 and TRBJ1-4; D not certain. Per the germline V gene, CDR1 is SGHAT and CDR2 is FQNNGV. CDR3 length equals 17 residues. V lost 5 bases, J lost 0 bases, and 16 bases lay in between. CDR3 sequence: CASSLTVESATNEKLFF. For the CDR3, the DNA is TGTGCCAGCAGCCTTACGGTGGAGTCTGCAACTAATGAAAAACTGTTTTTT. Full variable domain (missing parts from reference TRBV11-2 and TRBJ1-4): EAGVAQSPRYKIIEKRQSVAFWCNPISGHATLYWYQQILGQGPKLLIQFQNNGVVDDSQLPKDRFSAERLKGVDSTLKIQPAKLEDSAVYLCASSLTVESATNEKLFFGSGTQLSVL.

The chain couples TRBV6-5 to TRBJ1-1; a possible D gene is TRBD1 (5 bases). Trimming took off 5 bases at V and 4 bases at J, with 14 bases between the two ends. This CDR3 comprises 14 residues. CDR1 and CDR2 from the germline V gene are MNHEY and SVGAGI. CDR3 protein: CASSPSGGFTEAFF. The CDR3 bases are TGTGCCAGCAGTCCGAGCGGGGGATTCACTGAAGCTTTCTTT.

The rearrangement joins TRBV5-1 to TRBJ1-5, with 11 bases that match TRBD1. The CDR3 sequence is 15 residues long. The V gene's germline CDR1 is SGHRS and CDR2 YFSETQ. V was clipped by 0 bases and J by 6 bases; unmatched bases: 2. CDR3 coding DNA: TGCGCCAGCAGCTTGGCCGGGACAGGGGGTCAGCCCCAGCATTTT. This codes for CASSLAGTGGQPQHF.

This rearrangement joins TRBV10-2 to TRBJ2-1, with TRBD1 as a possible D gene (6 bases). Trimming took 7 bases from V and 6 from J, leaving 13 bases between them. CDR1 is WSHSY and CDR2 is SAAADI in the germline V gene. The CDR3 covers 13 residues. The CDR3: CASTALQGNEQFF. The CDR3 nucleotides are TGCGCCAGCACCGCACTACAGGGCAATGAGCAGTTCTTC.

The CDR3 region has the DNA TGTGCCAGTTGCTACGGGACAGATAATTCACCCCTCCACTTT. This gives the protein CASCYGTDNSPLHF. V usage is TRBV19 and J usage is TRBJ1-6; 7 bases match TRBD1. The V and J ends lost 8 bases and 5 bases, in that order; junction bases with no gene match: 6. The CDR3 is 14 amino acids. Germline lookup yields CDR1 LNHDA and CDR2 SQIVND (reference sequence).

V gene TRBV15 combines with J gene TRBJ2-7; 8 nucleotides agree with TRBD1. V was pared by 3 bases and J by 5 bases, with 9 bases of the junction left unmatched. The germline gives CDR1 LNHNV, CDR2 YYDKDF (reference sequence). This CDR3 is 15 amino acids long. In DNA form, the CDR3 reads TGTGCCACCAGCAGTAGCCCGACAGGGGAGAACGAGCAGTACTTC. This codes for CATSSSPTGENEQYF.

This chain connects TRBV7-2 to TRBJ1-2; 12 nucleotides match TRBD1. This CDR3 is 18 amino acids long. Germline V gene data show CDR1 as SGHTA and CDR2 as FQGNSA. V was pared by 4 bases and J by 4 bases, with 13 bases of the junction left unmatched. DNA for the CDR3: TGTGCCAGCAGCTCGCCGGGACAGGGGGCCCTATGGGGCTATGGCTACACCTTC. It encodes CASSSPGQGALWGYGYTF.

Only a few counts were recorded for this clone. CDR3 loop: CAWNLMDNEQFF. CDR3 bases: TGTGCCTGGAACTTAATGGACAATGAGCAGTTCTTC. J is TRBJ2-1 and V is TRBV30, with D hard to call. The CDR3 contains 12 residues. V lost 4 bases and J 5 bases, leaving 9 bases between the germline ends. Germline CDR1 GTSNPN, CDR2 SVGIG (reference sequence).

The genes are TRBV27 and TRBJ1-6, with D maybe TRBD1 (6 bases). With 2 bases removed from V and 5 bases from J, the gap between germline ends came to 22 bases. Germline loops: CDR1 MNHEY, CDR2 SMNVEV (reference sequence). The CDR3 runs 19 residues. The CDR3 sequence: CASSLTAGEFRTDNSPLHF. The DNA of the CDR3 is TGTGCCAGCAGTTTAACGGCAGGGGAATTCCGCACCGATAATTCACCCCTCCACTTT.

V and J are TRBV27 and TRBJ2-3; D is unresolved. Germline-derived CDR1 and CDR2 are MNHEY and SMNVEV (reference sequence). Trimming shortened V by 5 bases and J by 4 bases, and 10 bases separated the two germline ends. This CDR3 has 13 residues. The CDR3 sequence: CASSNHPADTQYF. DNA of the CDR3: TGTGCCAGCAGTAACCACCCGGCAGATACGCAGTATTTT.

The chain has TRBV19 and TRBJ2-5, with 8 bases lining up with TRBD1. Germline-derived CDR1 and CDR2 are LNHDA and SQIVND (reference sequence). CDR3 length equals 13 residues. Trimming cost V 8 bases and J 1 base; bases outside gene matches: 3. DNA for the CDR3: TGTGCCAGTGGACAGGGACTCCAAGAGACCCAGTACTTC. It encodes CASGQGLQETQYF.

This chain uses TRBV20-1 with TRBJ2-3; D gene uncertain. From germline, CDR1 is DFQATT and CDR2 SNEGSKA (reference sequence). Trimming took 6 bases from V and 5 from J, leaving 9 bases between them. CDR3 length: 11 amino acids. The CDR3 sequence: CSAPKLDTQYF. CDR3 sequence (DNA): TGCAGTGCCCCTAAGTTAGATACGCAGTATTTT.

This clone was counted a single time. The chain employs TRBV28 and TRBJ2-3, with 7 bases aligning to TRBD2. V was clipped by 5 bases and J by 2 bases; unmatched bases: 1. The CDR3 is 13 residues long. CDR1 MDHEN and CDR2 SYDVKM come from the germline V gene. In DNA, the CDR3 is TGTGCCAGCAGTGGGACTATCACAGATACGCAGTATTTT. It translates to CASSGTITDTQYF.

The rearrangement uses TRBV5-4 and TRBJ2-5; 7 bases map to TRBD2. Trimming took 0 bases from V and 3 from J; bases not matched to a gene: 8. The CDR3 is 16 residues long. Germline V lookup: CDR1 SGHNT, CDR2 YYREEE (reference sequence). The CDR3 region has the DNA TGTGCCAGCAGCTTGGGGGCGAGCGGGATAGAAGAGACCCAGTACTTC. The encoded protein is CASSLGASGIEETQYF.

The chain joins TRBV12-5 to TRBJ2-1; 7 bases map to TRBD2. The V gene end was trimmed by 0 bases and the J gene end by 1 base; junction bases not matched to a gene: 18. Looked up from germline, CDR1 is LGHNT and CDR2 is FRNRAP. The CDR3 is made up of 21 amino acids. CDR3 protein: CASGLVRGDPRLNVSYNEQFF. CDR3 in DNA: TGTGCTAGTGGTTTGGTACGGGGGGATCCACGATTAAACGTTTCCTACAATGAGCAGTTCTTC.

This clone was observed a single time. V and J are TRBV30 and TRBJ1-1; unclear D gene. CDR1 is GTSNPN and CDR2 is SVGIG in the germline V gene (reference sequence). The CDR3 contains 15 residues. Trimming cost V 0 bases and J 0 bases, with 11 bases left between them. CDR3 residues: CAWSVAVSLNTEAFF. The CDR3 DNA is TGTGCCTGGAGTGTTGCAGTCTCCTTGAACACTGAAGCTTTCTTT.

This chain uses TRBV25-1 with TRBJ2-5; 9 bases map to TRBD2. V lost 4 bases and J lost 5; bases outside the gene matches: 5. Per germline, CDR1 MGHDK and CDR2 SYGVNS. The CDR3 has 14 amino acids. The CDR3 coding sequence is TGTGCCAGCAGTGGTAGCGGGGGAAGGGAGACCCAGTACTTC. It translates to CASSGSGGRETQYF.

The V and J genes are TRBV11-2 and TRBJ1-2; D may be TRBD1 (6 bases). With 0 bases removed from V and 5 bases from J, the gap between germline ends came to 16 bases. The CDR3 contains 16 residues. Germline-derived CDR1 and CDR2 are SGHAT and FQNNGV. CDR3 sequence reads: CASSLDKLGQIYGYTF. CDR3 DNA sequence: TGTGCCAGCAGCTTAGATAAACTGGGACAAATTTATGGCTACACCTTC. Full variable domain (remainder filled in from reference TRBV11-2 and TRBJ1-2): EAGVAQSPRYKIIEKRQSVAFWCNPISGHATLYWYQQILGQGPKLLIQFQNNGVVDDSQLPKDRFSAERLKGVDSTLKIQPAKLEDSAVYLCASSLDKLGQIYGYTFGSGTRLTVV.

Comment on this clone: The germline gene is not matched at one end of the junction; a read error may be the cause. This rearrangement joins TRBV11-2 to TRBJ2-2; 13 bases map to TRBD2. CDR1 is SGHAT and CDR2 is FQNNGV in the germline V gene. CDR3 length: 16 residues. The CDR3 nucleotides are TGTGCCAGCAGCTTCTCGACTAGCGGGGGGCCGGGGAGCTCGGTTTTT. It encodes CASSFSTSGGPGSSVF.

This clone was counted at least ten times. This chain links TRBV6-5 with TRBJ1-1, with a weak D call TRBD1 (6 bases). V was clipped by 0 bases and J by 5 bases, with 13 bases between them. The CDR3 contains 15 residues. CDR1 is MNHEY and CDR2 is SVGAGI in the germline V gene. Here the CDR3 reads CASSYSHSGATEAFF. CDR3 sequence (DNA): TGTGCCAGCAGTTACTCACACTCAGGGGCAACTGAAGCTTTCTTT.

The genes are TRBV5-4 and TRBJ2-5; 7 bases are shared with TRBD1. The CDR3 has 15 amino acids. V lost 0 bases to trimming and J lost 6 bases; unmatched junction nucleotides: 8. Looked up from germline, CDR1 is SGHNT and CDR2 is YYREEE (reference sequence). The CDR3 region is CASSLEQTGWKTQYF. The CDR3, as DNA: TGTGCCAGCAGCTTGGAGCAGACAGGGTGGAAGACCCAGTACTTC.

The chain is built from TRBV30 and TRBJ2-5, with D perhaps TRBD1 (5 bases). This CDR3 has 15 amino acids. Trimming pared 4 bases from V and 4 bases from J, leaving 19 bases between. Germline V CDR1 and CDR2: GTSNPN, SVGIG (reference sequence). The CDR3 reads CAWTTGNGLGETQYF. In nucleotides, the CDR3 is TGTGCCTGGACCACAGGAAACGGTCTTGGAGAGACCCAGTACTTC.

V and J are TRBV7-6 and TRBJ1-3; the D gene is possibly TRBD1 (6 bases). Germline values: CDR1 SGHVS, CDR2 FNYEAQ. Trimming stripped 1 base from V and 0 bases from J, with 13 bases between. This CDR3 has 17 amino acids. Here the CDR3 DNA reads TGTGCCAGCAGCTTAGGAGGGGGACCAAACTCTGGAAACACCATATATTTT. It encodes CASSLGGGPNSGNTIYF.

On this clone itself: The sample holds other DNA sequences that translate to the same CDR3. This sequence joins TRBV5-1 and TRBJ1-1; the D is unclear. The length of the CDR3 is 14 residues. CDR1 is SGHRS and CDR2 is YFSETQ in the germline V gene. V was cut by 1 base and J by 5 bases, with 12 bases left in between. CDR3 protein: CASSLYSGNTEAFF. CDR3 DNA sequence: TGCGCCAGCAGCTTGTATTCGGGGAATACTGAAGCTTTCTTT.

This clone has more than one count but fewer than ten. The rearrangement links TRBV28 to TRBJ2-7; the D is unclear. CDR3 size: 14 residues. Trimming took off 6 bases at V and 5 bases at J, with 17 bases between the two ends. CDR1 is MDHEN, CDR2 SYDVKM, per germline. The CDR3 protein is CASSHNRPRDEQYF. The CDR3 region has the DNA TGTGCCAGCAGCCACAACCGACCCCGGGACGAGCAGTACTTC.

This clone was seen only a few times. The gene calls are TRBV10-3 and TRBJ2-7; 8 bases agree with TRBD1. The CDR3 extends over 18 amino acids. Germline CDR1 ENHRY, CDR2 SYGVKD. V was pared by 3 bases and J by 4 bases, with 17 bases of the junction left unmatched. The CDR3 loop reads CAISDSLVRTGQIYEQYF. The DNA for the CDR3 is TGTGCCATCAGTGATTCTCTGGTAAGGACAGGGCAGATATACGAGCAGTACTTC.